Listed below are T cell receptor beta chains from one sample, sequenced in a study of blood T cell repertoires in COVID-19. Libraries were prepared by immunoSEQ multiplex PCR; TCRdb keeps only in-frame clonotypes and omits some of them. The sample holds 100,000 to 130,000 clones, approximately 82% seen once. The source material was peripheral blood. Receptors were obtained from a woman aged 70-85 years with acute or convalescent COVID-19. CDR3s include the opening cysteine and the closing phenylalanine or tryptophan. The D gene is left open where the match is weak. The size of a clone is reported for some rows only, either as once, few or many, or as a class for expanded clones.

clone size,D gene,J gene,V gene,CDR3 DNA,CDR3 protein
NA,TRBD1,TRBJ1-2,TRBV5-5,TGTGCCAGCAGCTTCTCCGGACAGGGGAGCTATGGCTACACCTTC,CASSFSGQGSYGYTF
few,TRBD1,TRBJ1-1,TRBV7-9,TGTGCCAGCAGCTTAACAGGGGGCTTGAACACTGAAGCTTTCTTT,CASSLTGGLNTEAFF
NA,TRBD2,TRBJ2-1,TRBV2,TGTGCCAGCAGTGATGTTGGACTAGCGGAATACAATGAGCAGTTCTTC,CASSDVGLAEYNEQFF
NA,NA,TRBJ2-2,TRBV27,TGTGCCAGCAGTTCAGGCCCTGGTTGGAACACCGGGGAGCTGTTTTTT,CASSSGPGWNTGELFF
NA,TRBD1,TRBJ2-3,TRBV28,TGTGCCAGCAGTTTCTCCTTAGACAGGGAAGGCACAGATACGCAGTATTTT,CASSFSLDREGTDTQYF
NA,TRBD2,TRBJ2-7,TRBV28,TGTGCCAGCAGCGTTAGCGGGAGTACATACGAGCAGTACTTC,CASSVSGSTYEQYF
NA,NA,TRBJ1-5,TRBV6-1,TGTGCCAGCAGTGAAGGGTATAGGGGCGGTGGGAGCAATCAGCCCCAGCATTTT,CASSEGYRGGGSNQPQHF
NA,TRBD1,TRBJ2-3,TRBV7-9,TGTGCCAGCAGCTATACAGGGGGTAAAGATACGCAGTATTTT,CASSYTGGKDTQYF
NA,TRBD1,TRBJ2-7,TRBV6-1,TGTGCCAGCAGTGAAGAGACAGGGGTTGTGCAGTACTTC,CASSEETGVVQYF
NA,TRBD1,TRBJ1-1,TRBV28,TGTGCCAGCAGTTTATCGGCAGGGGGCTACACTGAAGCTTTCTTT,CASSLSAGGYTEAFF
NA,NA,TRBJ1-2,TRBV2,TGTGCCAGCAGTGGGTACAGGAGTAACTATGGCTACACCTTC,CASSGYRSNYGYTF
NA,TRBD1,TRBJ2-2,TRBV2,TGTGCCAGCAGCCTTGGACAGGTTAACACCGGGGAGCTGTTTTTT,CASSLGQVNTGELFF
NA,TRBD1,TRBJ1-2,TRBV28,TGTGCCAGCAGTTTAGTGGGACAGGGGTCTCGTGGCTACACCTTC,CASSLVGQGSRGYTF
NA,TRBD2,TRBJ2-3,TRBV9,TGTGCCAGCAAAGCGGGGGGGCCAGGGGATACGCAGTATTTT,CASKAGGPGDTQYF
NA,TRBD1,TRBJ2-5,TRBV4-1,TGCGCCAGCAGCCGCGACAGGGGGCACGAGACCCAGTACTTC,CASSRDRGHETQYF
NA,NA,TRBJ1-4,TRBV5-1,TGCGCCAGCAGCTTGGGATGGGGGCGCGATGAAAAACTGTTTTTT,CASSLGWGRDEKLFF
NA,TRBD1,TRBJ2-3,TRBV7-9,TGTGCCAGCAGCTTGAACAGGGGGCTCACAGATACGCAGTATTTT,CASSLNRGLTDTQYF
once,NA,TRBJ1-2,TRBV18,TGTGCCAGCTCACCTACTCAGGGTCAGCGCTATGGCTACACCTTC,CASSPTQGQRYGYTF
NA,TRBD2,TRBJ2-1,TRBV4-1,TGCGCCAGCAGCCAAGAAGGACGGGGGGTAGTTTACAATGAGCAGTTCTTC,CASSQEGRGVVYNEQFF
NA,TRBD1,TRBJ2-5,TRBV7-2,TGTGCCAGCAGCGCGACAGGGGGCAGCGAGACCCAGTACTTC,CASSATGGSETQYF
NA,TRBD1,TRBJ2-1,TRBV24-1,TGTGCCACCAGTGAACCCGGGACAGGGTCCCTCGAGCAGTTCTTC,CATSEPGTGSLEQFF
NA,TRBD1,TRBJ2-3,TRBV7-2,TGTGCCAGCAGTCGGGACAGGGGTTCATCAGATACGCAGTATTTT,CASSRDRGSSDTQYF
NA,TRBD1,TRBJ1-2,TRBV11-2,TGTGCCAGCAGTCCGACAGGGCCTTTGTATGGCTACACCTTC,CASSPTGPLYGYTF
NA,TRBD1,TRBJ1-5,TRBV19,TGTGCCAGTAGCTCCGGGACAGGGGGCCGGGCCAGGCATTTT,CASSSGTGGRARHF
NA,TRBD1,TRBJ2-1,TRBV12-3/TRBV12-4,TGTGCCAGCAGTTATGAGGGGGCTAGGCAGTTCTTC,CASSYEGARQFF
NA,NA,TRBJ1-2,TRBV11-2,TGTGCCAGCAGCTTAGACAGGGGAAACCTATATAACTATGGCTACACCTTC,CASSLDRGNLYNYGYTF
NA,NA,TRBJ2-5,TRBV6-2/TRBV6-3,TGTGCCAGCAGTTACACCTCTACAGGCCCTGCGGAGACCCAGTACTTC,CASSYTSTGPAETQYF
NA,TRBD2,TRBJ2-7,TRBV3-1/TRBV3-2,TGTGCCAGCAGCCAAGCCGCGGGGAGGGCCTGGGAGCAGTACTTC,CASSQAAGRAWEQYF
few,TRBD1,TRBJ1-4,TRBV28,TGTGCCAGCAGTTCTGGACAGGTTCCTTTGTTGCTGTTTTTT,CASSSGQVPLLLFF
once,TRBD1,TRBJ1-1,TRBV5-6,TGTGCCAGCAGATCGAGCCGGGACAGGCATATGAACACTGAAGCTTTCTTT,CASRSSRDRHMNTEAFF
once,NA,TRBJ1-2,TRBV24-1,TGTGCCACCAGATCAAACAGGGACAATGGCTACACCTTC,CATRSNRDNGYTF
NA,TRBD2,TRBJ2-7,TRBV11-2,TGTGCCAGCAGCTTCGCGGGAGGGCCCTACGAGCAGTACTTC,CASSFAGGPYEQYF
medium-sized,NA,TRBJ2-3,TRBV24-1,TGTGCCACCAGTGATTGGACTGATCATCACACAGATACGCAGTATTTT,CATSDWTDHHTDTQYF
NA,NA,TRBJ2-7,TRBV20-1,TGCAGTGCTAGTCCCGGGACACCTTCCTACGAGCAGTACTTC,CSASPGTPSYEQYF
NA,NA,TRBJ2-5,TRBV28,TGTGCCAACATTACCGGGACACTAGGCCAAGAGACCCAGTACTTC,CANITGTLGQETQYF
NA,NA,TRBJ2-1,TRBV18,TGTGCCAGCTCACCTCAACTAGGGATGAATGAGCAGTTCTTC,CASSPQLGMNEQFF
NA,NA,TRBJ1-5,TRBV6-1,TGTGCCAGCAGTGTCGAGACAGGTTATAGCAATCAGCCCCAGCATTTT,CASSVETGYSNQPQHF
NA,TRBD1,TRBJ1-1,TRBV5-1,TGCGCCAGCAGCGAAGCCTCAGGGGGCAGAGGAGCTGAAGCTTTCTTT,CASSEASGGRGAEAFF
NA,NA,TRBJ1-5,TRBV9,TGTGCCAGCAGCACCACAGGGAGCAATCAGCCCCAGCATTTT,CASSTTGSNQPQHF
NA,TRBD1,TRBJ1-1,TRBV18,TGTGCCAGCTCGCCCGAGAAGGGACAGGGGGACACTGAAGCTTTCTTT,CASSPEKGQGDTEAFF
NA,NA,TRBJ1-1,TRBV28,TGTGCCAGCAGCCCCCCGACAGGTAACACTGAAGCTTTCTTT,CASSPPTGNTEAFF
NA,TRBD1,TRBJ2-7,TRBV30,TGTGCCTGGAGTCCCCGACAGGGCGGGCAGTACTTC,CAWSPRQGGQYF
few,TRBD2,TRBJ2-1,TRBV5-1,TGCGCCAGCAGCTCTCGAGCGGGAGGGTACAATGAGCAGTTCTTC,CASSSRAGGYNEQFF
few,TRBD1,TRBJ2-7,TRBV7-2,TGTGCCAGCAGCTTATATAGGGGGCTGGGCTACGAGCAGTACTTC,CASSLYRGLGYEQYF
NA,NA,TRBJ1-5,TRBV6-1,TGTGCCAGCAGTGAACCTCCCCAGCCCCAGCATTTT,CASSEPPQPQHF
NA,NA,TRBJ1-1,TRBV28,TGTGCCAGCAGTATCATGAACACTGAAGCTTTCTTT,CASSIMNTEAFF
few,TRBD1,TRBJ1-5,TRBV6-5,TGTGCCAGCAGTCGAACAGGGGAAGTTGAGCCCCAGCATTTT,CASSRTGEVEPQHF
NA,TRBD1,TRBJ2-5,TRBV28,TGTGCCAGCAACCCCAGGGGACAGCTCCAAGAGACCCAGTACTTC,CASNPRGQLQETQYF
NA,TRBD1,TRBJ1-2,TRBV7-9,TGTGCCAGCAGCCGAAACTCCGGGACAGCAAACGGTGGCTACACCTTC,CASSRNSGTANGGYTF
once,TRBD1,TRBJ2-1,TRBV11-1,TGTGCCAGCAGCTTGGGACAGATGTTCTACAATGAGCAGTTCTTC,CASSLGQMFYNEQFF
NA,NA,TRBJ1-3,TRBV9,TGTGCCAGCAGCGGGGCCCCGGTTGGGGGAAACACCATATATTTT,CASSGAPVGGNTIYF
NA,NA,TRBJ1-2,TRBV6-5,TGTGCCAGCAGTTACTCAAGGGGCAACTATGGCTACACCTTC,CASSYSRGNYGYTF
NA,NA,TRBJ1-1,TRBV9,TGTGCCAGCAGCGGAATGGGGGCCTCTGAAGCTTTCTTT,CASSGMGASEAFF
NA,NA,TRBJ1-1,TRBV5-1,TGCGCCAGCAGCTTGGACCTACAGAAGAACACTGAAGCTTTCTTT,CASSLDLQKNTEAFF
NA,NA,TRBJ2-1,TRBV6-5,TGTGCCAGCAGTTACTCGGACTTAGCCTACAATGAGCAGTTCTTC,CASSYSDLAYNEQFF
NA,TRBD2,TRBJ2-7,TRBV6-5,TGTGCCAGCAGTTACGCCAGCGGGAGTGCCTACGAGCAGTACTTC,CASSYASGSAYEQYF
NA,TRBD2,TRBJ2-5,TRBV7-8,TGTGCCAGCAGCTTGAGGACTAGCTTGGAGACCCAGTACTTC,CASSLRTSLETQYF
NA,TRBD1,TRBJ1-1,TRBV24-1,TGTGCCACCAGTGACAGGGGGCGCAGGCCTTTCTTT,CATSDRGRRPFF